Listed below are T cell receptor beta chains from one sample, sequenced in a study of cytomegalovirus exposure and HLA in healthy donors. TCRdb's copy holds only in-frame clones and misses some; the assay was immunoSEQ multiplex PCR. The profile shows about 150,000 clones, roughly three quarters of them singletons. The specimen sequenced was PBMCs. These receptors were obtained from a man between 25 and 39 years old in good health and CMV-seronegative. Both conserved end residues are trimmed from each CDR3. The order of the fields is V gene, J gene, CDR3 protein.

TRBV7-3	TRBJ2-1	ASSLNPAGGNEQF
TRBV23-1	TRBJ2-7	ASSLPGQGSYEQY
TRBV5-1	TRBJ1-2	ASSWDRGHYT
TRBV2	TRBJ1-5	ASSRDISNQPQH
TRBV9	TRBJ2-5	ASSVGGNDKETQY
TRBV28	TRBJ1-2	ASSFPDPGQNPNYGYT
TRBV19	TRBJ1-1	ASSGATEAF
TRBV10-3	TRBJ2-7	ATGLTGNEQY
TRBV29-1	TRBJ1-1	SVEFWEGTEAF
TRBV18	TRBJ2-3	ASSDDRGSTDTQY
TRBV13	TRBJ2-3	ASSLTRIQREGNADTQY
TRBV7-2	TRBJ2-7	ASSAATGAYEQY
TRBV27	TRBJ2-7	ASSPGQGTYEQY
TRBV30	TRBJ1-1	AWSVHSPSRAF
TRBV7-9	TRBJ2-1	ASSLDSNYNEQF
TRBV7-7	TRBJ1-2	ASSLNKERGTPNYGYT
TRBV6-1	TRBJ2-7	ASSRSGSYDEQY
TRBV11-3	TRBJ2-1	ASSQRKGGRDLHEQF
TRBV7-8	TRBJ2-6	ASSLYQGADRTGANVLT
TRBV5-1	TRBJ2-7	ASTNSPGIGFEQY
TRBV6-4	TRBJ1-1	ASRETGGITEAF
TRBV5-1	TRBJ1-1	ASSLEGLNTEAF
TRBV5-6	TRBJ2-1	ASSLRMEQF
TRBV9	TRBJ1-1	ASSGNSLLNTEAF
TRBV5-1	TRBJ1-1	ASSLVGQGANTEAF